These T cell receptor beta chains were read from a single sample in a study of OX40 agonist ivuxolimab in advanced cancers. The method was immunoSEQ multiplex PCR; TCRdb's version includes in-frame clones alone and lacks a portion of them. Of roughly 74,000 clones listed, around 94% are singletons. The material was CD4+ or CD8+ T cells sorted from blood, obtained in a trial of the OX40 agonist ivuxolimab. The source is an adult with an advanced solid tumor such as melanoma, head and neck, liver or kidney cancer. The CDR3 runs from the conserved cysteine through the conserved F or W. Each record gives: clone size, J gene, D gene, V gene, CDR3 protein, CDR3 DNA. A D gene is named only where the DNA matches it firmly. Clone size, where shown, is once, few, many, or a class for clones that have expanded.

clone size: .
J gene: TRBJ2-3
D gene: .
V gene: TRBV6-1
CDR3 protein: CASSAQVARASTDTQYF
CDR3 DNA: TGTGCCAGCAGTGCACAGGTAGCGAGAGCTAGCACAGATACGCAGTATTTT

clone size: .
J gene: TRBJ1-6
D gene: TRBD1
V gene: TRBV25-1
CDR3 protein: CASSEFGQGGTLHF
CDR3 DNA: TGTGCCAGCAGTGAATTTGGACAGGGGGGTACCCTCCACTTT

clone size: .
J gene: TRBJ2-7
D gene: TRBD1
V gene: TRBV7-6
CDR3 protein: CASSPETGGYEQYF
CDR3 DNA: TGTGCCAGCAGCCCCGAGACAGGGGGCTACGAGCAGTACTTC

clone size: .
J gene: TRBJ2-1
D gene: TRBD2
V gene: TRBV9
CDR3 protein: CASSVGGTTYNEQFF
CDR3 DNA: TGTGCCAGCAGCGTAGGTGGGACTACATACAATGAGCAGTTCTTC

clone size: .
J gene: TRBJ2-2
D gene: .
V gene: TRBV5-6
CDR3 protein: CASSPEGTQGPGELFF
CDR3 DNA: TGTGCCAGCAGCCCGGAGGGGACTCAAGGGCCCGGGGAGCTGTTTTTT

clone size: .
J gene: TRBJ2-1
D gene: TRBD2
V gene: TRBV9
CDR3 protein: CASSSPWGGRNNEQFF
CDR3 DNA: TGTGCCAGCAGCTCCCCCTGGGGCGGGAGGAACAATGAGCAGTTCTTC

clone size: once
J gene: TRBJ2-7
D gene: .
V gene: TRBV6-5
CDR3 protein: CASSPTGSYEQYF
CDR3 DNA: TGTGCCAGCAGTCCGACGGGCTCCTACGAGCAGTACTTC

clone size: .
J gene: TRBJ1-5
D gene: TRBD1
V gene: TRBV13
CDR3 protein: CASSNSGDRGDNQPQHF
CDR3 DNA: TGTGCCAGCAGCAATAGCGGAGACAGGGGAGACAATCAGCCCCAGCATTTT

clone size: once
J gene: TRBJ2-7
D gene: .
V gene: TRBV10-1
CDR3 protein: CASSESIPPYEQYF
CDR3 DNA: TGCGCCAGCAGTGAATCTATCCCCCCCTACGAGCAGTACTTC

clone size: .
J gene: TRBJ2-3
D gene: .
V gene: TRBV4-1
CDR3 protein: CASSQGRGGRGVDTQYF
CDR3 DNA: TGCGCCAGCAGCCAAGGCCGCGGAGGACGAGGAGTAGATACGCAGTATTTT

clone size: .
J gene: TRBJ2-7
D gene: .
V gene: TRBV27
CDR3 protein: CASSLGGSTAYEQYF
CDR3 DNA: TGTGCCAGCAGTCTAGGTGGTAGCACCGCCTACGAGCAGTACTTC